Listed here are 19 T cell receptor beta chains from one sample, sequenced in a study of T cell responses to AZD1222 COVID-19 vaccine. The data were produced by immunoSEQ multiplex PCR, yet TCRdb's version contains in-frame clones alone and is incomplete. The data hold over 150,000 clones, with about nine tenths observed a single time. The sequenced sample was peripheral blood, obtained on day 0 of AZD1222 vaccination. The receptors were sampled from an adult in good health.

J is TRBJ1-6 and V is TRBV6-5; D is uncertain. This CDR3 spans 15 amino acids. Germline assignment: CDR1 MNHEY and CDR2 SVGAGI. The germline V and J ends were trimmed by 6 bases and 0 bases, with 9 bases remaining between them. CDR3 residues: CASSQHSSYNSPLHF. The CDR3 bases are TGTGCCAGCAGCCAGCATAGCTCCTATAATTCACCCCTCCACTTT.

This chain uses TRBV12-3 or TRBV12-4 with TRBJ1-4; D perhaps matches TRBD1 (5 bases). Trimming removed 3 bases from V and 10 bases from J, with 9 bases in between. The CDR3 totals 12 residues. In DNA, the CDR3 is TGTGCCAGCAGTTTTGACAGCGGAAAACTGTTTTTT. This translates into CASSFDSGKLFF.

The CDR3 protein is CASSLSWTVVRGSPLHF. CDR3 nucleotides: TGTGCCAGCAGTTTATCATGGACAGTGGTAAGGGGTTCACCCCTCCACTTT. The gene calls are TRBV27 and TRBJ1-6, with D maybe TRBD1 (6 bases). Per the germline V gene, CDR1 is MNHEY and CDR2 is SMNVEV (reference sequence). V lost 0 bases to trimming and J lost 9 bases, with 18 bases between them. The CDR3 loop spans 17 amino acids.

This clone occurred once. The gene calls are TRBV24-1 and TRBJ1-5; D is unresolved. V lost 1 base, J lost 4 bases, and 16 bases lay in between. Germline V gene lookup returns CDR1 KGHDR and CDR2 SFDVKD. The CDR3 is made up of 17 amino acids. The CDR3 region is CATSDLSRRRENQPQHF. CDR3 bases: TGTGCCACCAGTGATTTAAGTCGGCGGAGGGAGAATCAGCCCCAGCATTTT.

The chain uses TRBV3-1 (or the pseudogene TRBV3-2) and TRBJ1-2; D may be TRBD1 (6 bases). This CDR3 spans 13 amino acids. V lost 0 bases and J 6 bases, leaving 8 bases between the germline ends. CDR1 is LGHDT and CDR2 is YNNKEL in the germline V gene (reference sequence). CDR3 residues: CASSQEGAHGYTF. The CDR3 coding sequence is TGTGCCAGCAGCCAAGAGGGGGCCCATGGCTACACCTTC.

V and J are TRBV5-8 and TRBJ1-2; a weak D match, TRBD1 (5 bases). The CDR3 contains 14 residues. Per the germline V gene, CDR1 is SGHTS and CDR2 is YDEGEE. The ends were cut back, 2 bases at V and 8 bases at J, with 16 bases in the middle. CDR3 nucleotide sequence: TGTGCCAGCAGCTTAGGATCAGGGCTAGGCGGCTACACCTTC. It codes for CASSLGSGLGGYTF. Full variable domain (outside the CDR3, taken from reference TRBV5-8 and TRBJ1-2): EAGVTQSPTHLIKTRGQQATLRCSPISGHTSVYWYQQALGLGLQFLLWYDEGEERNRGNFPPRFSGRQFPNYSSELNVNALELEDSALYLCASSLGSGLGGYTFGSGTRLTVV.

The chain links TRBV28 to TRBJ1-1; unclear D gene. This CDR3 has 15 residues. Trimming left V 5 bases short and J 3 bases short, with 16 bases between. CDR1 MDHEN and CDR2 SYDVKM come from the germline V gene. The CDR3 here is CASSPSLGRYTEAFF. As DNA, the CDR3 is TGTGCCAGCAGTCCCTCTTTAGGCCGTTACACTGAAGCTTTCTTT.

This chain uses TRBV10-3 with TRBJ1-2, with D possibly matching TRBD1 (6 bases). CDR3 length: 15 residues. Germline lookup yields CDR1 ENHRY and CDR2 SYGVKD. Trimming shortened V by 0 bases and J by 8 bases, and 16 bases separated the two germline ends. The CDR3 region is CAISESRTAYLGYTF. The CDR3 region has the DNA TGTGCCATCAGTGAGTCACGGACAGCCTACTTGGGCTACACCTTC.

The chain couples TRBV5-1 to TRBJ2-5; 10 bases agree with TRBD1. With V trimmed by 7 bases and J by 4 bases, 13 bases remained unmatched. CDR1 and CDR2 (germline): SGHRS, YFSETQ. The CDR3 covers 16 residues. The CDR3 loop is CASCTRQGAMGETQYF. DNA of the CDR3: TGCGCCAGCTGTACGAGACAGGGGGCGATGGGAGAGACCCAGTACTTC.

The genes are TRBV30 and TRBJ1-3; unclear D gene. The V gene's germline CDR1 is GTSNPN and CDR2 SVGIG (reference sequence). The CDR3 consists of 13 residues. V was trimmed by 5 bases and J by 0 bases, leaving 8 bases between them. CDR3 loop: CAWGVISGNTIYF. The DNA of the CDR3 is TGTGCCTGGGGAGTAATCTCTGGAAACACCATATATTTT. The entire variable domain, with the rest obtained from reference TRBV30 and TRBJ1-3, is as follows: SQTIHQWPATLVQPVGSPLSLECTVEGTSNPNLYWYRQAAGRGLQLLFYSVGIGQISSEVPQNLSASRPQDRQFILSSKKLLLSDSGFYLCAWGVISGNTIYFGEGSWLTVV.

The chain joins TRBV2 to TRBJ1-4, with D uncertain. CDR3 length equals 14 residues. V lost 6 bases, J lost 0 bases, and 8 bases lay in between. Germline values: CDR1 SNHLY, CDR2 FYNNEI. The CDR3 loop is CASRPVSTNEKLFF. In DNA, the CDR3 is TGTGCCAGCAGGCCAGTTTCAACTAATGAAAAACTGTTTTTT.

The rearrangement uses TRBV5-5 and TRBJ2-1; 7 bases agree with TRBD2. This CDR3 region has 19 residues. Looked up from germline, CDR1 is SGHKS and CDR2 is YYEKEE (reference sequence). V lost 5 bases, J lost 9 bases, and 26 bases stayed unmatched. CDR3 loop: CASSLRGKGRPGTGGEQFF. In nucleotides, the CDR3 is TGTGCCAGCAGTCTTCGGGGAAAGGGACGGCCGGGAACGGGAGGTGAGCAGTTCTTC. The whole variable domain, remainder taken from reference TRBV5-5 and TRBJ2-1, is DAGVTQSPTHLIKTRGQQVTLRCSPISGHKSVSWYQQVLGQGPQFIFQYYEKEERGRGNFPDRFSARQFPNYSSELNVNALLLGDSALYLCASSLRGKGRPGTGGEQFFGPGTRLTVL.

V is TRBV24-1 and J is TRBJ2-5, with D hard to call. The CDR3 runs 13 residues. The V end was cut by 5 bases, the J end by 3 bases, with 9 bases between. Germline V gene data show CDR1 as KGHDR and CDR2 as SFDVKD. This CDR3 is CATSGGEEETQYF. The CDR3 bases are TGTGCCACCAGTGGCGGAGAAGAAGAGACCCAGTACTTC.

The J gene is TRBJ1-5, the V gene TRBV19, with 9 bases that match TRBD1. CDR3 length: 16 residues. The V gene's germline CDR1 is LNHDA and CDR2 SQIVND (reference sequence). V dropped 6 bases and J dropped 0; count of bases not matched to a gene: 6. CDR3 coding DNA: TGTGCCAGTAGCACACAGGGGGCGGGTAGCAATCAGCCCCAGCATTTT. Its translation: CASSTQGAGSNQPQHF. Together with reference TRBV19 and TRBJ1-5, the CDR3 gives the full variable domain: DGGITQSPKYLFRKEGQNVTLSCEQNLNHDAMYWYRQDPGQGLRLIYYSQIVNDFQKGDIAEGYSVSREKKESFPLTVTSAQKNPTAFYLCASSTQGAGSNQPQHFGDGTRLSIL.

The chain has TRBV5-1 and TRBJ2-3, with D possibly being TRBD2 (5 bases). The CDR3 covers 13 residues. V lost 4 bases, J lost 6 bases, and 12 bases lay in between. Germline CDR1 SGHRS, CDR2 YFSETQ. The CDR3 nucleotides read TGCGCCAGCAGCACGTTTCCGGGGGATACGCAGTATTTT. Amino acid sequence: CASSTFPGDTQYF.

V usage is TRBV28 and J usage is TRBJ1-1; no firm D call. Germline CDR1 is MDHEN and CDR2 is SYDVKM. This CDR3 is built from 15 residues. V was clipped by 1 base and J by 0 bases, with 9 bases between them. The CDR3 loop is CASSLFGNMNTEAFF. CDR3 sequence (DNA): TGTGCCAGCAGTTTATTTGGAAACATGAACACTGAAGCTTTCTTT.

V is TRBV28 and J is TRBJ1-2, with 8 bases lining up with TRBD1. CDR3 size: 13 residues. Germline V gene data show CDR1 as MDHEN and CDR2 as SYDVKM. V dropped 2 bases and J dropped 7; count of bases not matched to a gene: 3. The CDR3 is CASSLQGARGYTF. The CDR3, as DNA: TGTGCCAGCAGTTTACAGGGGGCGCGTGGCTACACCTTC.

The chain couples TRBV6-5 to TRBJ2-7; 9 positions match TRBD1. Germline CDR1 reads MNHEY; CDR2 reads SVGAGI. CDR3 length: 15 residues. The V gene end was trimmed by 8 bases and the J gene end by 1 base; junction bases not matched to a gene: 9. The CDR3 loop is CASSLDRGGSYEQYF. The CDR3 DNA reads TGTGCCAGCTCCTTAGACAGGGGGGGATCCTACGAGCAGTACTTC.

The chain has TRBV27 and TRBJ1-2, with D possibly being TRBD1 (5 bases). The CDR3 length is 16 residues. V lost 4 bases to trimming and J lost 6 bases, with 21 bases between them. The V gene's germline CDR1 is MNHEY and CDR2 SMNVEV (reference sequence). The CDR3 loop reads CASSSGTQLGSDGYTF. CDR3 DNA: TGTGCCAGCAGTTCCGGGACGCAGCTCGGAAGTGATGGCTACACCTTC.